The rows below give T cell receptor beta chains drawn from one sample of a study of T cell responses to AZD1222 COVID-19 vaccine. This table comes from immunoSEQ multiplex PCR, and its TCRdb copy is limited to in-frame clones, with some not included. The sample gives 180,000 or so clones, roughly 92% of which show up once; about 0.64% is in the top ten. The sequenced sample was peripheral blood, obtained on day 0 of AZD1222 vaccination. The source is an adult in good health. Both conserved end residues are part of each CDR3. Fields, in order: D gene, V gene, clone size, J gene, CDR3 protein, CDR3 DNA. D genes are given only for firm matches. For some rows the clone size is stated as once, few or many, or as a class when expanded; others skip it.

>-|TRBV7-9|-|TRBJ1-1
CASSLRFEAFF
TGTGCCAGCAGCTTGAGGTTTGAAGCTTTCTTT
>-|TRBV30|-|TRBJ1-2
CAWSHTGTGYTF
TGTGCCTGGAGTCACACAGGGACCGGCTACACCTTC
>-|TRBV27|-|TRBJ1-2
CASSPATAYGYTF
TGTGCCAGCTCTCCCGCGACAGCCTATGGCTACACCTTC
>-|TRBV5-1|-|TRBJ2-2
CASSFRDINTGELFF
TGCGCCAGCAGCTTCCGGGACATCAACACCGGGGAGCTGTTTTTT
>TRBD1|TRBV6-5|-|TRBJ2-3
CASRKTGSGTDTQYF
TGTGCCAGCCGAAAGACAGGGTCAGGCACAGATACGCAGTATTTT
>TRBD1|TRBV4-1|-|TRBJ1-4
CASSHGDRVLFF
TGCGCCAGCAGCCATGGGGACAGGGTACTGTTTTTT
>TRBD1|TRBV3-1/TRBV3-2|-|TRBJ2-5
CASSDDGQALLETQYF
TGTGCCAGCAGCGATGACGGACAGGCGTTATTGGAGACCCAGTACTTC
>-|TRBV3-1/TRBV3-2|-|TRBJ1-2
CASSQEGTGYGYTF
TGTGCCAGCAGCCAAGAGGGGACCGGCTATGGCTACACCTTC
>-|TRBV2|-|TRBJ2-4
CAIDDPRRSIQYF
TGTGCCATCGACGACCCCCGCCGGTCCATTCAGTACTTC
>-|TRBV12-2|-|TRBJ1-5
CASRSPVWFSNQPQHF
TGTGCAAGTCGCTCCCCTGTCTGGTTTAGCAATCAGCCCCAGCATTTT
>TRBD2|TRBV5-1|-|TRBJ2-5
CASSLVVAGQETQYF
TGCGCCAGCAGCTTGGTGGTAGCGGGACAAGAGACCCAGTACTTC
>-|TRBV18|-|TRBJ1-1
CASSLTEQRGGTEAFF
TGTGCCAGCTCCCTTACTGAACAAAGGGGCGGAACTGAAGCTTTCTTT
>-|TRBV5-1|-|TRBJ1-5
CASSLNTGSNQPQHF
TGCGCCAGCAGCTTGAACACAGGGAGCAATCAGCCCCAGCATTTT
>-|TRBV9|-|TRBJ2-7
CASSVDPGRSYEQYF
TGTGCCAGCAGCGTAGACCCAGGGAGGTCCTACGAGCAGTACTTC
>TRBD1|TRBV19|few|TRBJ1-4
CASTVGTGGFEKLFF
TGTGCCAGTACCGTAGGGACAGGGGGATTTGAAAAACTGTTTTTT
>TRBD2|TRBV2|once|TRBJ2-1
CASRLLAAHEQFF
TGTGCCAGCAGGTTACTAGCGGCCCATGAGCAGTTCTTC
>-|TRBV20-1|-|TRBJ1-5
CSASSDQPQHF
TGCAGTGCTAGCAGTGATCAGCCCCAGCATTTT
>TRBD2|TRBV12-5|-|TRBJ2-7
CASGPRGQTSGRSEQYF
TGTGCTAGTGGTCCTAGGGGACAGACTAGCGGGAGAAGCGAGCAGTACTTC
>-|TRBV6-2/TRBV6-3|-|TRBJ1-5
CASTPGGPEVQPQHF
TGTGCCAGCACCCCCGGTGGGCCAGAGGTTCAGCCCCAGCATTTT
>TRBD2|TRBV9|-|TRBJ2-1
CASSVVAGAGDEQFF
TGTGCCAGCAGCGTTGTAGCGGGAGCCGGTGATGAGCAGTTCTTC
>TRBD2|TRBV5-4|-|TRBJ2-3
CASSLERTSGRKGTQYF
TGTGCCAGCAGCTTGGAAAGAACTAGCGGGAGAAAGGGTACGCAGTATTTT
>TRBD2|TRBV2|-|TRBJ2-1
CASTGGSNEQFF
TGTGCCAGCACCGGGGGGAGCAATGAGCAGTTCTTC
>-|TRBV28|once|TRBJ2-3
CASSPRDTQYF
TGTGCCAGCAGCCCGAGGGATACGCAGTATTTT
>-|TRBV3-1/TRBV3-2|few|TRBJ1-1
CASSHQGYTEAFF
TGTGCCAGCAGCCACCAGGGTTACACTGAAGCTTTCTTT
>-|TRBV18|-|TRBJ1-1
CASSPPTDLTEAFF
TGTGCCAGCTCACCACCGACCGACCTAACTGAAGCTTTCTTT